These 29 T cell receptor beta chains came from one sample sequenced in a study of CD8 T cells in Susac syndrome. The RNA, about 0.45 to 1 ug, was put through reverse transcription using random hexamers. TCRdb analysed the immunoSEQ multiplex PCR reads with MiXCR anew, one entry per CDR3 protein. The sample contains some 26,000 distinct CDR3 sequences, 85% to 95% of which appear only once. Sequenced material: CD8+ T cells from PBMCs. The receptors shown here come from a human donor in good health.

This clonotype was detected only a few times. This chain connects TRBV9 to TRBJ2-7; 12 bases fit TRBD2. Per germline, CDR1 SGDLS and CDR2 YYNGEE. The CDR3 totals 15 residues. The trim removed 3 bases at V and 5 bases at J, leaving 6 bases unmatched. The CDR3 spells CASSATSGGVDEQYF. The CDR3, as DNA: TGTGCCAGCAGCGCGACTAGCGGGGGTGTGGACGAGCAGTACTTC.

This chain uses TRBV7-2 with TRBJ2-7; D might be TRBD1 (6 bases). The length of the CDR3 is 14 residues. CDR1 is SGHTA, CDR2 FQGNSA, per germline. Trimming stripped 0 bases from V and 5 bases from J, with 11 bases between. As DNA, the CDR3 is TGTGCCAGCAGCTTAGCGCTTAACAGGGACGAGCAGTACTTC. The encoded protein is CASSLALNRDEQYF.

V gene TRBV6-2 or TRBV6-3 combines with J gene TRBJ2-1, with D maybe TRBD1 (6 bases). Per the germline V gene, CDR1 is MNHEY and CDR2 is SVGEGT. The ends were cut back, 0 bases at V and 3 bases at J, with 12 bases in the middle. The CDR3 runs to 16 residues. The CDR3 DNA follows: TGTGCCAGCAGTTACTCCGCAGGGGTTCGCTACAATGAGCAGTTCTTC. It encodes CASSYSAGVRYNEQFF.

The chain employs TRBV9 and TRBJ2-3; 7 nucleotides align to TRBD1. From germline, CDR1 is SGDLS and CDR2 YYNGEE. The CDR3 sequence is 16 residues long. J gave up 2 bases and V 3 bases, and 9 bases lay outside the gene matches. The chain's CDR3 is CASSEGASQVTDTQYF. Written as DNA, the CDR3 is TGTGCCAGCAGCGAGGGGGCTTCCCAAGTCACAGATACGCAGTATTTT.

V usage is TRBV27 and J usage is TRBJ2-1, with a possible D match to TRBD1 (6 bases). Germline CDR1 and CDR2: MNHEY and SMNVEV (reference sequence). Trimming left V 6 bases short and J 2 bases short, with 23 bases between. This CDR3 region has 18 residues. As DNA, the CDR3 is TGTGCCAGCAGCCGAACCTTGGGGGCAGGCTCCCCCTACAATGAGCAGTTCTTC. It specifies CASSRTLGAGSPYNEQFF.

The rearrangement uses TRBV10-1 and TRBJ2-3; no firm D call. This CDR3 contains 14 residues. V gave up 0 bases and J gave up 2 bases, with 6 bases separating them. The germline V gene has CDR1 WNHNN and CDR2 SYGVQD (reference sequence). Written as DNA, the CDR3 is TGCGCCAGCAGTGAGTCGAGACTCACAGATACGCAGTATTTT. It codes for CASSESRLTDTQYF.

J is TRBJ2-1 and V is TRBV5-1, with 8 bases that match TRBD2. Germline-derived CDR1 and CDR2 are SGHRS and YFSETQ. Trimming cost V 2 bases and J 5 bases; bases outside gene matches: 6. This CDR3 spans 15 amino acids. CDR3 loop: CASSLRGGPDNEQFF. As DNA, the CDR3 is TGCGCCAGCAGCTTACGGGGGGGGCCTGACAATGAGCAGTTCTTC.

The chain recombines TRBV7-9 with TRBJ2-5; tentative D call: TRBD1 (5 bases). V lost 5 bases and J 1 base, leaving 17 bases between the germline ends. This CDR3 is 16 amino acids long. In germline, CDR1 is SEHNR, CDR2 FQNEAQ (reference sequence). The CDR3 region is CASSDDNGAIQETQYF. DNA of the CDR3: TGTGCCAGCAGCGACGACAATGGGGCTATCCAAGAGACCCAGTACTTC.

This rearrangement joins TRBV5-1 to TRBJ2-3; 9 nucleotides line up with TRBD2. The CDR3 runs 14 residues. Germline V gives CDR1 SGHRS, CDR2 YFSETQ. Germline trimming cut 5 bases from V and 11 bases from J; bases unmatched to any gene: 12. The DNA of the CDR3 is TGCGCCAGCAGAGCCGCGGGGGGGCCTGATGGGCAGTATTTT. Residues: CASRAAGGPDGQYF.

CDR3 coding DNA: TGTGCCAGCGCTAGTAGCGGGGGCTCCGCGAACACCGGGGAGCTGTTTTTT. Amino acid sequence: CASASSGGSANTGELFF. The chain combines TRBV7-9 with TRBJ2-2, with 9 bases lining up with TRBD2. This CDR3 has 17 residues. V trimming: 8 bases; J trimming: 0 bases; junction bases outside the gene matches: 10. The V gene's germline CDR1 is SEHNR and CDR2 FQNEAQ (reference sequence).

The chain links TRBV7-2 to TRBJ2-3, with a possible D match to TRBD1 (5 bases). In germline, CDR1 is SGHTA, CDR2 FQGNSA. This CDR3 spans 13 amino acids. Trimming left V 2 bases short and J 6 bases short, with 9 bases between. DNA for the CDR3: TGTGCCAGCAGCTTACAGGGAAGGGATACGCAGTATTTT. This gives the protein CASSLQGRDTQYF.

The chain combines TRBV7-2 with TRBJ2-7; the match to TRBD2 covers 8 bases. Germline V lookup: CDR1 SGHTA, CDR2 FQGNSA. The V and J ends lost 0 bases and 4 bases, in that order; junction bases with no gene match: 11. CDR3 length: 17 amino acids. This CDR3 reads CASSLASPTSARYEQYF. CDR3 sequence (DNA): TGTGCCAGCAGCTTAGCCTCTCCGACTAGCGCAAGATACGAGCAGTACTTC.

The V call is TRBV15, the J call TRBJ1-5, with D perhaps TRBD1 (5 bases). Trimming took off 0 bases at V and 1 base at J, with 7 bases between the two ends. CDR3 length: 15 residues. Germline V gives CDR1 LNHNV, CDR2 YYDKDF (reference sequence). The CDR3 region is CATSRDDSSNQPQHF. In nucleotides, the CDR3 is TGTGCCACCAGCAGAGATGACAGCAGCAATCAGCCCCAGCATTTT.

The rearrangement links TRBV5-1 to TRBJ2-7; D assignment may be TRBD1 or TRBD2 (5 bases each). Germline-derived CDR1 and CDR2 are SGHRS and YFSETQ. The CDR3 consists of 14 residues. Trimming took 2 bases from V and 6 from J, leaving 15 bases between them. CDR3 in DNA: TGCGCCAGCAGCTTATGGGACGAGATCGGCGAGCAGTACTTC. Its translation: CASSLWDEIGEQYF.

The chain uses TRBV5-5 and TRBJ1-3; D call uncertain. V lost 4 bases and J 0 bases, leaving 8 bases between the germline ends. Per the germline V gene, CDR1 is SGHKS and CDR2 is YYEKEE (reference sequence). The CDR3 extends over 14 amino acids. The CDR3 DNA sequence: TGTGCCAGCAGCCATGGATACTCTGGAAACACCATATATTTT. Translated: CASSHGYSGNTIYF.

The chain is built from TRBV11-3 and TRBJ2-1, with D uncertain. Trimming stripped 1 base from V and 7 bases from J, with 5 bases between. The CDR3 spans 12 residues. Germline V CDR1 and CDR2: SGHNT, YENEEA. In nucleotides, the CDR3 is TGTGCCAGCAGCTTAGTCGAAAATGAGCAGTTCTTC. Its protein product is CASSLVENEQFF.

V gene TRBV4-3 combines with J gene TRBJ1-4; perhaps TRBD1 as D (6 bases). CDR3 size: 16 residues. Germline V CDR1 and CDR2: LGHNA, YSLEER. Trimming took 0 bases from V and 4 from J, leaving 12 bases between them. The CDR3 region has the DNA TGCGCCAGCAGCCAAGATCGGGGGGGGCTTAATGAAAAACTGTTTTTT. Translated, it gives CASSQDRGGLNEKLFF.

V usage is TRBV20-1 and J usage is TRBJ1-5, with 11 bases that match TRBD1. The J segment lost 7 bases and the V segment lost 5 bases, leaving 13 bases of the junction unmatched. Germline CDR1 is DFQATT and CDR2 is SNEGSKA (reference sequence). CDR3 length equals 16 residues. CDR3 DNA sequence: TGCAGTGCTGTGGGACAGGGGGGATTTATTGGACAGCCCCAGCATTTT. This encodes CSAVGQGGFIGQPQHF.

As concerns this clonotype: The DNA is left out, because the CDR3 cannot be placed on it with certainty; the CDR3 is given as TCRdb lists it. The chain couples TRBV12-3 or TRBV12-4 to TRBJ2-5; whether TRBD1, the table's D call, matches the DNA was not checked. The CDR3 has 15 residues if both end residues are counted. CDR3 sequence: CASSPETVLRETQYF.

This rearrangement joins TRBV27 to TRBJ1-1; 8 positions match TRBD1. The V and J ends lost 8 bases and 12 bases, in that order; junction bases with no gene match: 11. Per the germline V gene, CDR1 is MNHEY and CDR2 is SMNVEV (reference sequence). This CDR3 has 12 residues. The CDR3 coding sequence is TGTGCCAGCGGCGGACAGGGTGCTAGTCCTTTCTTT. Amino acid sequence: CASGGQGASPFF.

This clonotype was observed a single time. This chain uses TRBV20-1 with TRBJ2-4; TRBD1 matches 10 bases. Germline-derived CDR1 and CDR2 are DFQATT and SNEGSKA (reference sequence). With 0 bases clipped from V and 2 bases from J, the junction kept 4 bases outside the gene matches. The length of the CDR3 is 16 residues. The CDR3 here is CSARDRGQGSKNIQYF. The CDR3 DNA follows: TGCAGTGCTAGAGATCGGGGACAGGGGTCCAAAAACATTCAGTACTTC.

The rearrangement joins TRBV4-3 to TRBJ1-1; possible D gene TRBD1, 5 bases. Trimming took 1 base from V and 3 from J, leaving 18 bases between them. CDR1 and CDR2 from the germline V gene are LGHNA and YSLEER. The CDR3 loop spans 17 amino acids. In DNA, the CDR3 is TGCGCCAGCAGCCAAGCTCAGATGTGGCAGGGCCACACTGAAGCTTTCTTT. Its translation: CASSQAQMWQGHTEAFF.

The gene calls are TRBV6-1 and TRBJ2-1, with D perhaps TRBD1 (6 bases). V was clipped by 4 bases and J by 7 bases, with 11 bases between them. Germline CDR1 MNHNS, CDR2 SASEGT. The CDR3 runs 13 residues. The CDR3: CASSAWTVNEQFF. DNA for the CDR3: TGTGCCAGCAGTGCCTGGACAGTTAATGAGCAGTTCTTC.

The chain recombines TRBV7-9 with TRBJ2-3; TRBD1 or TRBD2 may be the D gene (6 bases each). The ends were cut back, 4 bases at V and 3 bases at J, with 17 bases in the middle. The CDR3 consists of 16 residues. The V gene's germline CDR1 is SEHNR and CDR2 FQNEAQ (reference sequence). The CDR3 DNA reads as TGTGCCAGCAGCTCGATCGGGGGCCGGGGGACAGATACGCAGTATTTT. This encodes CASSSIGGRGTDTQYF.

J is TRBJ2-3 and V is TRBV7-9, with D maybe TRBD1 (5 bases). Germline values: CDR1 SEHNR, CDR2 FQNEAQ (reference sequence). The CDR3 is 15 amino acids. Trimming took 3 bases from V and 2 from J, leaving 12 bases between them. CDR3 DNA sequence: TGTGCCAGCAGCTTTGGGGCAACCCTCACAGATACGCAGTATTTT. It specifies CASSFGATLTDTQYF.

This clonotype was found once. Because the CDR3 is missing its conserved closing phenylalanine or tryptophan, this is likely a read error. This rearrangement joins TRBV2 to TRBJ1-2; D remains ambiguous. Germline CDR1 reads SNHLY; CDR2 reads FYNNEI. The V gene lost 2 bases and the J gene lost 4 bases, with 8 bases spanning the gap. The CDR3 length is 13 residues. CDR3 sequence (DNA): TGTGCCAGCAGTGAAATTCCCGGCTATGGCTACACCCTC. This encodes CASSEIPGYGYTL.

The chain is built from TRBV5-6 and TRBJ1-6; weak D call: TRBD1 (6 bases). The V end lost 0 bases, the J end lost 7 bases, and 17 bases lay between the germline ends. Germline CDR1 reads SGHDT; CDR2 reads YYEEEE. CDR3 length: 17 residues. The CDR3 reads CASSLEFRDNFNSPLHF. In nucleotides, the CDR3 is TGTGCCAGCAGCTTGGAGTTTCGGGACAACTTCAATTCACCCCTCCACTTT.

The V call is TRBV7-7, the J call TRBJ2-5; D is unresolved. The CDR3 spans 14 residues. CDR1 SSHAT and CDR2 FNYEAQ come from the germline V gene (reference sequence). Trimming took off 3 bases at V and 0 bases at J, with 8 bases between the two ends. CDR3 sequence: CASSFNGNQETQYF. The CDR3 coding sequence is TGTGCCAGCAGCTTTAATGGAAACCAAGAGACCCAGTACTTC.

The chain joins TRBV21-1 to TRBJ1-1; TRBD1, as called in the table, went unchecked against the DNA. TRBV21-1 is a documented pseudogene. The CDR3 has 18 amino acids. Here the CDR3 DNA reads TGTGCCAGCAGCAAAGGAGGGACAGGGGGTTCGAAGAACACTGAAGCTTTCTTT. Amino acids: CASSKGGTGGSKNTEAFF.